What follows describes a single T cell receptor (beta chain). No count is recorded, but by frequency this clonotype is medium-sized (0.01 to 0.1%). The antigen this receptor binds is unknown. For each sample, TRB amplification used 250 to 300 ng of peripheral blood genomic DNA, equal to roughly 38,000 genome equivalents. Measured from the cysteine to the phenylalanine, the CDR3 is 12 residues long. The DNA is not on file. In the germline V gene, CDR1 corresponds to SGHDT and CDR2 to YYEEEE. The entry originates in a study of T cell clusters in autoimmune cytopenias (dated 2019 in TCRdb). Background for the entire study: TRB sequencing reached a median depth of approximately 50,000 reads per sample and yielded a median of about 2,200 distinct TRB clonotypes per sample. The goal of the study was to find out whether patients with autoimmune cytopenia have a disease-specific immune repertoire signature that could be used as a blood-based biomarker. Alongside healthy, CLL and autoimmune hepatitis controls, autoimmune cytopenia patients had their peripheral blood TRB and IGH repertoires sequenced at active disease and again during treatment follow-up. Results the study describes overall, beyond this receptor: Approximately 3-fold more exclusive TRB clusters were observed in healthy donors than in active autoimmune hepatitis patients, consistent with an autoimmunity-wide signature. The T cell clusters were defined only in silico, and the functional role of the clusters still needed to be validated experimentally. The cluster-lack signature was not seen for secondary cytopenia versus CLL, apparently masked by the dominant lymphoma-associated repertoire. The GLIPH analysis suggested a lack of physiological T cell clusters in primary autoimmune cytopenia patients, since a few dozen clusters were exclusive to healthy donors whereas about 17 were exclusive to patients. TRB repertoire shifts, with less even repertoires in secondary cytopenia and CLL, mostly reflected lymphoma bias rather than autoimmunity.

Multiplex PCR with a touch-down protocol amplified TRB rearrangements, with the TRB-A and TRB-B primer pools combined in a single tube. Illumina adapters and sample indices were added to the amplicons through two consecutive PCR reactions using Phusion HS II polymerase. The amplicons were purified from gel with the NucleoSpin Gel and PCR Clean-up kit, after which the amplicons were quantified by Qubit and checked for quality on an Agilent 2100 Bioanalyzer. Libraries were sequenced on an Illumina MiSeq using 600-cycle, single-indexed, paired-end runs. Per the source publication's procedure: Alignment and assembly of TRB reads were performed with MiXCR version 2.1.12 and the default MiXCR reference library. A clone was defined by each unique CDR3 nucleotide sequence, and the analysis included only productive sequences with two or more reads. To assess repertoire diversity, an R script computed alpha-parameterized diversity profiles (alpha 0 to 5), which included the Shannon (alpha 1) and Simpson (alpha 2) indices. Combinatorial TRB VJ usage was calculated with the tcR package and was compared between cohorts by principal component analysis performed with ade4. GLIPH clustering of TCRbeta CDR3s was carried out on cohort pairs matched by age and read depth, and cluster frequencies were compared by Wilcoxon test. Each entry corresponds to one CDR3 protein sequence from reads that TCRdb reprocessed, and DNA is not given. The V and J calls, along with clone size, are taken from TCRdb and not from the paper's own processing. The table held for this sample gives some 5,900 distinct CDR3 sequences. 8.3% of the sample goes to the ten largest clones.

The V and J genes are TRBV5-6 and TRBJ2-3; TCRdb returns TRBD1, unconfirmable since there is no DNA. Source material: peripheral blood. The sequence was obtained from a human donor with an autoimmune cytopenia or autoimmune hepatitis (not recorded which). For the CDR3, the sequence is CASDRGTDTQYF.